This T cell receptor beta chain was captured by sequencing in a study of cytomegalovirus exposure and HLA in healthy donors (dated by TCRdb to 2017 to 2019). Regarding the study in general: An earlier analysis of 550 to 700 of the donors reported more than 250 Gb of sequence data and some 120 million unique TCR beta sequences from 150 million to 200 million T cells. An early release covering about 600 HLA-typed donors comprised roughly 300 gigabases of sequencing data and roughly 86 million unique TCR sequences. Four or five DR-DQ haplotypes were handled as single units for association and clustering because linkage in the cohort was strong. In a later analysis, previously published TCR beta repertoires from some 640 donors were re-analyzed and high-resolution HLA genotyping was added so that TCR occurrence patterns could be studied. HLA typing covered class I and class II loci at four-digit resolution. The study used immunosequencing to profile the T cell repertoires of several hundred subjects and linked those repertoires to cytomegalovirus serostatus. Of the roughly 400 genotyped donors, 81% were placed in the genetic ancestry cluster associated with self-reported Caucasian donors. Among around 400 genotyped donors of the cohort, an average of about 240,000 unique TCR beta nucleotide sequences was sequenced per donor, of which 15% to 20% were non-productive. To predict cytomegalovirus infection status, the study combined high-throughput TCR immunosequencing, statistical association of individual TCRs with disease status, and machine learning. An earlier analysis of approximately 580 of the donors used high-throughput TCR beta sequencing to judge whether each TCR beta V gene segment behaved as functional or pseudogenic. The number of donors typed differed by locus, with 629-630 for A, B, C, DRB1 and DQB1, around 520 for DQA1, about 610 for DPA1, and around 430 for DPB1. All discovery cohort repertoires had been generated on a single sequencing platform. The study was designed to test whether signatures of past pathogen exposure could be identified by cataloging public T cell receptors. Genome-wide SNP genotypes for about three fifths of the 666 donors were used in a later genetic analysis, which treated that subset as a discovery cohort. Rather than using new phenotypic data, the later analysis identified candidate immune exposures from TCR beta sequences and from how often those sequences occurred across donors. In addition to the first cohort of 650 to 750 subjects, a separate validation cohort of 130 or so different subjects was used. Donor age, sex, ethnicity and CMV serostatus were collected together with the repertoire data. The study at large found these results: A group of highly shared sequence variants was considered likely to be a technical artifact of the sequencing pipeline. Seventeen rarely observed V segments, including chromosome 9 orphons, were excluded from the earlier analysis of approximately 600 of the donors because counts were too low. A later analysis associated about 16,000 TCR beta sequences with specific HLA alleles at a false discovery rate of 0.05. Because the 87-base-pair reads could not distinguish some IMGT-functional V segments, including TRBV6-2 and TRBV6-3, those segments were excluded. A later genetic analysis associated a missense DCLRE1C variant with V-gene and J-gene trimming of TCR beta chains, and an independent cohort replicated the association. Roughly uniform sequencing depth across donors was assumed in presence/absence analyses, although this assumption may not hold. For the cohort, immune exposure information was limited to CMV serostatus. In an earlier analysis of about 550 of the donors, most TCR beta V segments were observed in productive rearrangements about 90% or about 30% of the time, broadly matching IMGT annotations. A few of the identified cytomegalovirus-associated TCR beta chains were confirmed in vitro to be specific for cytomegalovirus antigens. A further reported finding was that TCR beta sequences accurately predicted the HLA-A and HLA-B alleles for most subjects in the first cohort. Only TCR beta chains were sequenced in this cohort, and the absence of alpha or paired-chain data limited detectable features. Linkage disequilibrium might explain the correlated functional status among segregating V segments, but an unknown experimental factor could not be ruled out. In the study, some 180 TCR beta chains were listed as associated with cytomegalovirus. According to a later analysis, most CMV-associated TCR beta chains appeared to be HLA-restricted, and the HLA associations seemed to be driven largely by CMV exposure. According to a later genetic analysis, donors in an Asian-associated ancestry cluster had fewer N-insertions in productive TCRs than the approximately 670-donor mean. In both the original and validation cohorts, the classifier was reported to diagnose cytomegalovirus status with high specificity and sensitivity. Assigning TCR associations to individual alleles was difficult when HLA alleles, especially DR and DQ, strongly co-occurred. In a later analysis, several top co-occurrence clusters were reported to appear linked to parvovirus B19, influenza, CMV and Epstein-Barr virus. According to a later analysis, TCR association rates differed among HLA loci, with DRB1 alleles showing the most associated TCRs and HLA-C alleles showing the fewest. While some public TCRs were present in many individuals, most TCR sequences turned up only very rarely across donors. In a later analysis, HLA-associated TCR beta chains showed more clonal expansion and lower generation probabilities than non-associated chains that were equally common. According to the authors, the approach could potentially be generalized to other disease states and immunological phenotypes. HLA typing was unavailable for some donors at each locus, so association tests used only the typed subset.

Here V drops 3 bases and J drops 4 bases, and the junction holds 8 bases not matched to any gene. Based on the germline V gene (reference sequence), the CDR1 and CDR2 sequences are LNHDA and SQIVND. The CDR3, cysteine through phenylalanine, is 15 amino acids long. Only the CDR3 part of the read is kept: 45 bases, read in frame from the first base. The method behind the library was the immunoSEQ multiplex PCR assay. A mixture of 60 forward primers for TCR Vbeta segments and 13 reverse primers for TCR Jbeta segments was used in the multiplex PCR. The CDR3 region of rearranged TCR beta genes was amplified from genomic DNA with a multiplex PCR assay. Amplified TCR beta libraries were sequenced as 87-base-pair reads on the Illumina HiSeq System. Processing in the source paper ran as follows. In a later analysis, 70 million to 95 million unique TCR beta chains were counted across the roughly 670 repertoires, and about 9.9 million of these chains were shared by at least two donors. To remove PCR and sequencing errors, raw reads were error-corrected and collapsed into unique sequences using a nearest-neighbor algorithm that merged closely related sequences. V, D and J gene segments were assigned by aligning CDR3 sequences to IMGT reference sequences. For a sequence to be retained, a match of at least six nucleotides was required to both a V gene segment and a J gene segment. Rearrangements were classified as productive when the CDR3 lacked stop codons and remained in frame with V and J, and all other rearrangements were classified as non-productive. Following IMGT convention, CDR3 was defined as the stretch from the second conserved V-encoded cysteine to the conserved J-encoded phenylalanine. The earlier analysis of fewer than 750 of the donors excluded sequences that lacked an unambiguous match to a single V gene segment. An earlier analysis of a few hundred of the donors called V segments functional above 56.7% productive rearrangements and segregating when the between-donor standard deviation exceeded 5%. A statistical classification framework was built to diagnose cytomegalovirus status from the catalog of TCR beta chain sequences. In a later analysis, V and J genes were assigned by comparing TCR nucleotide sequences against IMGT/GENE-DB human TR gene sequences. A later analysis assigned CDR3 sequences and most-parsimonious VDJ recombination scenarios with the TCRdist pipeline. In a later analysis, each TCR beta chain was defined by its CDR3 amino acid sequence together with its V-gene family, and reads without a unique V-gene family were excluded. A later analysis removed several hundred highly shared, low-generation-probability nucleotide sequences to deal with suspected cross-contamination and a sequencing artifact. A later analysis calculated a clonal expansion index for each public chain from normalized within-repertoire ranks of inferred template counts. In a later analysis, generation probabilities were computed using a VDJ recombination model fitted to out-of-frame rearrangements, and the results were checked against IGoR. In a later analysis, hypergeometric tests were used to score TCR-TCR, TCR-HLA and TCR-CMV co-occurrence, with a repertoire-size bias correction applied to TCR pairs. To estimate false discovery rates, a later analysis permuted the HLA or CMV assignments 20 times. In a later analysis, co-occurring TCRs were grouped with DBSCAN, and TCRdist sequence similarity was added when clustering was performed within HLA-allele-positive subsets. Co-occurrence clustering excluded repertoires with fewer than 30,000 or more than 120,000 public chains, plus five with anomalous nucleotide sharing. Entries here come from immuneACCESS through TCRdb and include only in-frame sequences with V and J called. Some clones fail to appear in such tables; in the studies checked, an unresolved V gene covers under half of the shortfall, and the cause of the remainder is unknown. Clonal size and the V and J genes are those of that table, whereas D and trimming came from the DNA. This sample's table carries about 77,000 clones. Roughly an eighth of the sample goes to the ten largest clones.

Worth noting for this clone: Its antigen remains unidentified.

In total, roughly 670 healthy bone marrow donors made up the cohort. Cohort members were all nominally healthy when sampled, although unrecorded immune exposures were likely present. The donor was CMV seropositive and was included in the group of some 290 seropositive cohort members. Each donor provided a peripheral blood sample, and peripheral blood mononuclear cells were used for TCR beta sequencing. The Qiagen DNeasy Blood Extraction Kit was used to extract genomic DNA from the blood cell samples. The source of this sequence is a man between 45 and 60 years old in good health and CMV-seropositive. The chain employs TRBV19 and TRBJ1-1; TRBD1 aligns with 7 central bases. The sample comprised PBMCs. In nucleotide form, the sequence is TGTGCCAGTAGTATGGCTAGACAGGGTAGCACTGAAGCTTTCTTT. Protein translation: CASSMARQGSTEAFF.